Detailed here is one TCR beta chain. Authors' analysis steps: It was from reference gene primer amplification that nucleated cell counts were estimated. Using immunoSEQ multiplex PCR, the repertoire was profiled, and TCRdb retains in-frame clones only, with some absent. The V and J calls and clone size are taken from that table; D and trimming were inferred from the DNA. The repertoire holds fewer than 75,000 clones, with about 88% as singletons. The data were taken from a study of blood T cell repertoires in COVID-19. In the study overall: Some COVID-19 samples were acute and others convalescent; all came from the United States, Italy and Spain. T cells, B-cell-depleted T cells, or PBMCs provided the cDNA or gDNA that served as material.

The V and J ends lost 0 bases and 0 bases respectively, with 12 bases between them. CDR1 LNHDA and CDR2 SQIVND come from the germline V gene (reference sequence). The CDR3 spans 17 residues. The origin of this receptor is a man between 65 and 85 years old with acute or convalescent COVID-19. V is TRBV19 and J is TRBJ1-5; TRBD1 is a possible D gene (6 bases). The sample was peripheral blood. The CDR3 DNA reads TGTGCCAGTAGTATAGATCGGACAGACTATAGCAATCAGCCCCAGCATTTT. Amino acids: CASSIDRTDYSNQPQHF.